This note documents a single T cell receptor (beta chain) sequence. This specimen comes from a study of low-dose radiotherapy and immunotherapy resistance in tumors. Study summary: Patients took aspirin (300 mg orally, daily) for four cycles beginning at cycle 1 day 1. TRAV- and TRBV-specific primers primed first-strand cDNA, covering alpha and beta chains.

Time point described: after trial treatment. Treatment given: LDRT plus nivolumab, ipilimumab, low-dose cyclophosphamide and aspirin (RACIN trial). The authors amplified TCRs for about 20 PCR cycles with a constant-region primer and a V-primer adapter. mRNA isolates were amplified via in vitro transcription. TCRdb redid the calling of the reads with MiXCR, one entry per CDR3 protein. The table includes around 57,000 distinct CDR3 sequences, roughly 31% detected once. The CDR3 sequence is 13 residues long. The V gene end was trimmed by 1 base and the J gene end by 12 bases; junction bases not matched to a gene: 6. Germline CDR1 DFQATT, CDR2 SNEGSKA (reference sequence).

The receptor was derived from a male donor with rectosigmoid adenocarcinoma. The gene calls are TRBV20-1 and TRBJ2-1; 10 nucleotides line up with TRBD2. The sample here was PBMCs, taken after low-dose radiotherapy plus immunotherapy. CDR3 region: CSARGSASGRQFF. CDR3 DNA: TGCAGTGCTAGAGGATCGGCTAGCGGGAGGCAGTTCTTC.